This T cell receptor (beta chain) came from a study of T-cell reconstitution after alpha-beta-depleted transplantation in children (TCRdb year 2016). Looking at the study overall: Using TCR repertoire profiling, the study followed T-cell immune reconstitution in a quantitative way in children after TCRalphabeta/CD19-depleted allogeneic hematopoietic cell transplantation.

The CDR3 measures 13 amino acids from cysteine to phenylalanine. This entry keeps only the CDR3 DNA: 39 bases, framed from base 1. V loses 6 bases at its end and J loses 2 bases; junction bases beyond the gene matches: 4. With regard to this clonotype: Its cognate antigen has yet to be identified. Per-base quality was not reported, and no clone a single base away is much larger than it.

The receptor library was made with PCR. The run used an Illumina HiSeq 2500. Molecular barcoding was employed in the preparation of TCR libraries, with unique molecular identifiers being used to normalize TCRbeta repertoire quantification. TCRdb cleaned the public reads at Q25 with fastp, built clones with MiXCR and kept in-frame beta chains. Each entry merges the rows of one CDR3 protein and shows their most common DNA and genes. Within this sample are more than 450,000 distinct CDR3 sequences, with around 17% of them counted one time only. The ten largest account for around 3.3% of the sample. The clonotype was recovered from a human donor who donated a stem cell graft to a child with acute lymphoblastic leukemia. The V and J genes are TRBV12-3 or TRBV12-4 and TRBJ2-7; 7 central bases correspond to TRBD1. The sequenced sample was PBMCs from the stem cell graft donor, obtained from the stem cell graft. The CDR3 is CASSNGQAYEQYF. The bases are TGTGCCAGCAGCAACGGACAGGCCTACGAGCAGTACTTC.